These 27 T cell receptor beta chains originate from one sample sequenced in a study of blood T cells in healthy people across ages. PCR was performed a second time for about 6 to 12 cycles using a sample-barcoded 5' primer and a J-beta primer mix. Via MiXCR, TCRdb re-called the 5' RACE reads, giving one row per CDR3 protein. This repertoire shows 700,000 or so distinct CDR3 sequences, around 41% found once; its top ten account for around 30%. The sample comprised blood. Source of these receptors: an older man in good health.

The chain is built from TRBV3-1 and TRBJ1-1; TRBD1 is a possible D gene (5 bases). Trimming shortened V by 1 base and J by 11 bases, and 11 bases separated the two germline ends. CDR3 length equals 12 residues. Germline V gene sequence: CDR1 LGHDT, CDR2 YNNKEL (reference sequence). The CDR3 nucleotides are TGTGCCAGCAGCCAAGGGGGTAGGGGTGCTTTCTTT. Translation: CASSQGGRGAFF.

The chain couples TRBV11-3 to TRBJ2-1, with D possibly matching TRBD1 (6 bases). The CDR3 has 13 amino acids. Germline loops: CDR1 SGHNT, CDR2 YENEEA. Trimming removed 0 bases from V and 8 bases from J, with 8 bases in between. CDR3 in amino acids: CASSLEWGHEQFF. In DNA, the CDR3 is TGTGCCAGCAGCTTAGAGTGGGGGCATGAGCAGTTCTTC.

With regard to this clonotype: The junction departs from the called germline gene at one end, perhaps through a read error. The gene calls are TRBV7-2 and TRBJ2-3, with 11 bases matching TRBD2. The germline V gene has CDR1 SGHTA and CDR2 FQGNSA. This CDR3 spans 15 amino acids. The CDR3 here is CASSATSGSTDTRYF. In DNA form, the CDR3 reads TGTGCCAGCAGCGCTACTAGCGGGAGCACAGATACGCGGTATTTT.

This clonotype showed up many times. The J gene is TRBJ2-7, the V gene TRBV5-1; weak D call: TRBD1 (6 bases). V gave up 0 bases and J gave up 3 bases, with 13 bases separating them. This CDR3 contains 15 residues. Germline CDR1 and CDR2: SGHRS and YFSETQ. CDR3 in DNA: TGCGCCAGCAGCTTGGTACCGGGACAAAACTACGAGCAGTACTTC. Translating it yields CASSLVPGQNYEQYF.

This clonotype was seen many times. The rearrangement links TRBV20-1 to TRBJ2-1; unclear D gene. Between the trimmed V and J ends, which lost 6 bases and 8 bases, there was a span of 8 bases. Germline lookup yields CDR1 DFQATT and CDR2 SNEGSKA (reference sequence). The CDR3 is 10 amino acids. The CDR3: CSARKDEQFF. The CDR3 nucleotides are TGCAGTGCCCGCAAGGATGAGCAGTTCTTC.

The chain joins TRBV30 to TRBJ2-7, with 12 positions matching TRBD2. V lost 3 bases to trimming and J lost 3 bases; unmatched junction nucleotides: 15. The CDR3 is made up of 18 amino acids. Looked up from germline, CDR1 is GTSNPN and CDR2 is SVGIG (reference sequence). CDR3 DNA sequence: TGTGCCTGGAGGGTAAATCCGACGGGACTAGCGGGCCTCTACGAGCAGTACTTC. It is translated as CAWRVNPTGLAGLYEQYF.

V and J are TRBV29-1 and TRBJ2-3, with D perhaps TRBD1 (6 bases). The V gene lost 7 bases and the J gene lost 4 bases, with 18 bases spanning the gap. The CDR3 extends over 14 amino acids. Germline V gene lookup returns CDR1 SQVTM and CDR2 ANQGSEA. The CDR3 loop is CSAKMTQGPDTQYF. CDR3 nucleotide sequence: TGCAGCGCCAAAATGACCCAGGGGCCAGATACGCAGTATTTT.

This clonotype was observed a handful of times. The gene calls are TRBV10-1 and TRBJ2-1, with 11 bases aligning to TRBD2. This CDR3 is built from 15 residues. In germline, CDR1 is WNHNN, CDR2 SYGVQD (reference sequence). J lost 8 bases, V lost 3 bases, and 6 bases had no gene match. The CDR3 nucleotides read TGCGCCAGCAGTGATGGTAGCGGGAGGGTGCATGAGCAGTTCTTC. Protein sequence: CASSDGSGRVHEQFF.

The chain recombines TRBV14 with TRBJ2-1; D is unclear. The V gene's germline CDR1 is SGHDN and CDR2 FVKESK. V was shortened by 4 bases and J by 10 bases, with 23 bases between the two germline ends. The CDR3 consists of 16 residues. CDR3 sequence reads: CASSRYTGTPPREQFF. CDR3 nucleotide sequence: TGTGCCAGCAGCCGGTATACGGGTACCCCCCCCCGCGAGCAGTTCTTC.

CDR3 loop: CASSRQEGRGKLFF. The CDR3 coding sequence is TGTGCCAGCAGCCGCCAAGAAGGGCGGGGAAAACTGTTTTTT. This chain uses TRBV6-5 with TRBJ1-4; D is uncertain. In germline, CDR1 is MNHEY, CDR2 SVGAGI. This CDR3 region has 14 residues. V was trimmed by 6 bases and J by 10 bases, leaving 18 bases between them.

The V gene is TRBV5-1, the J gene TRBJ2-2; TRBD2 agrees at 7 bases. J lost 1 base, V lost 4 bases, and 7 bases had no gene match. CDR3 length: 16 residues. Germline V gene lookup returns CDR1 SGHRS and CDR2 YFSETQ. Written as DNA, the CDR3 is TGCGCCAGCAGCCCCCTAGAGCGGGGGAACACCGGGGAGCTGTTTTTT. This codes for CASSPLERGNTGELFF.

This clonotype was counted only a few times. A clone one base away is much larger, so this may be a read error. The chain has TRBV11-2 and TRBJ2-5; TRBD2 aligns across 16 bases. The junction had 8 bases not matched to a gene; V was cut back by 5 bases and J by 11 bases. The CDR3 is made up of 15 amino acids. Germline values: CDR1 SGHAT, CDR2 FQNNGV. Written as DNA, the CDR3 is TGTGCCAGCAGCGTCGGGACTAGCGGGGGGGCCCGGCAGTACTTC. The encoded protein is CASSVGTSGGARQYF.

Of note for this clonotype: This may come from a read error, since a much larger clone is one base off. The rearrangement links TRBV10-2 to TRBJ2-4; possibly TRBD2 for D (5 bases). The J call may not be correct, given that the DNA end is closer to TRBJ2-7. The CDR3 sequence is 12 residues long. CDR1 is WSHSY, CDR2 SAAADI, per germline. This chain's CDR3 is CTSSVAGGEQYF. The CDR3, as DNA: TGCACCAGCAGTGTGGCGGGCGGCGAGCAGTACTTC.

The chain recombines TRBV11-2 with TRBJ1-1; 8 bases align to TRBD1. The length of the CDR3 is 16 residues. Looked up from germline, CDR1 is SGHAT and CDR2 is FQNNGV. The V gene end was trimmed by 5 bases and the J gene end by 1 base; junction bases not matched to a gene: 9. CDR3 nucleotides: TGTGCCAGCAGCCGAACCGGGACAGGAACGAACACTGAAGCTTTCTTT. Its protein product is CASSRTGTGTNTEAFF.

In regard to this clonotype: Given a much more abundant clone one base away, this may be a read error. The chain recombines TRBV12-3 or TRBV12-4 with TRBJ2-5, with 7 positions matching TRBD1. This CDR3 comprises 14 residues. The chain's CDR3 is CTSSDTGAWKTQYF. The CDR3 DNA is TGTACCAGCAGTGATACAGGGGCTTGGAAGACCCAGTACTTC.

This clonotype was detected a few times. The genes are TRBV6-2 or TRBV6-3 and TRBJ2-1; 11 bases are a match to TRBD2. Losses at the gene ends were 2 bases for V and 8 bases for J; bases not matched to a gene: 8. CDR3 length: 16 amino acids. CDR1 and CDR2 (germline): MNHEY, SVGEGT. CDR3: CASSYGNSGRVDEQFF. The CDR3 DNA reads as TGTGCCAGCAGTTACGGTAATAGCGGGAGGGTCGATGAGCAGTTCTTC.

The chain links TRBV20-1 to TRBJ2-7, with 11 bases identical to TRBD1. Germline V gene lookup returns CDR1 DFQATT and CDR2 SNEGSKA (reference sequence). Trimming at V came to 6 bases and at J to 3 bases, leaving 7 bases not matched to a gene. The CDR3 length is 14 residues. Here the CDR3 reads CSAPGQGAGYEQYF. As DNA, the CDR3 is TGCAGTGCCCCCGGACAGGGGGCTGGCTACGAGCAGTACTTC.

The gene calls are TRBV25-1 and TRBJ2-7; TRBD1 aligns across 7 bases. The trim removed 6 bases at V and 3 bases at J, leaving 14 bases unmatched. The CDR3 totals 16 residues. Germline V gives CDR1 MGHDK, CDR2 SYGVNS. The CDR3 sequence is CASSEGWGQSNYEQYF. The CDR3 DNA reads TGTGCCAGCAGCGAGGGGTGGGGACAGAGTAACTACGAGCAGTACTTC.

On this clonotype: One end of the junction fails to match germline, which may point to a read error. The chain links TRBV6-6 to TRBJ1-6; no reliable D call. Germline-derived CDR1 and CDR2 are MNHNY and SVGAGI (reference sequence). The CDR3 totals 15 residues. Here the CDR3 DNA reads TGTGCCAGCAGTCGGACTAGCTCCTATAATTCACCCCCCCACTTT. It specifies CASSRTSSYNSPPHF.

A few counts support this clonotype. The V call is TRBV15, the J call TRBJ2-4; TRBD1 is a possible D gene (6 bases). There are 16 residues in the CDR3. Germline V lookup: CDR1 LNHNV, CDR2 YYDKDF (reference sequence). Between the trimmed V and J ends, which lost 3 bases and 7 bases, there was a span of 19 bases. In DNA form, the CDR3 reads TGTGCCACCAGCAGGCTCAATAGAGGGGGAATTAACATTCAGTACTTC. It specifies CATSRLNRGGINIQYF.

CDR3 nucleotide sequence: TGTGCCAGCAGCCGAGACAGGGGCCCAACCTACGAGCAGTACTTC. It is translated as CASSRDRGPTYEQYF. The chain combines TRBV7-2 with TRBJ2-7; TRBD1 agrees at 8 bases. The germline V gene encodes CDR1 SGHTA and CDR2 FQGNSA. The ends lost 5 bases at V and 2 bases at J; junction bases unmatched: 8. The CDR3 extends over 15 amino acids. Supplemented by reference TRBV7-2 and TRBJ2-7, the full variable domain reads GAGVSQSPSNKVTEKGKDVELRCDPISGHTALYWYRQSLGQGLEFLIYFQGNSAPDKSGLPSDRFSAERTGGSVSTLTIQRTQQEDSAVYLCASSRDRGPTYEQYFGPGTRLTVT.

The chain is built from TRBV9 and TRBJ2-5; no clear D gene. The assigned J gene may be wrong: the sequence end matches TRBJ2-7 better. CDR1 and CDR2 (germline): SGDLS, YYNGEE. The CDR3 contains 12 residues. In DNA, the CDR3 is TGTGCCAGCAGCGTAGGCCTAGACGAGCAGTACTTC. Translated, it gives CASSVGLDEQYF.

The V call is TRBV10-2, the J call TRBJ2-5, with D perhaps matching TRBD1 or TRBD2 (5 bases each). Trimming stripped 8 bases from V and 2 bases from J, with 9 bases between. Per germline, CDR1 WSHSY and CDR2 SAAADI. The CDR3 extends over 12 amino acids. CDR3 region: CASLGPQETQYF. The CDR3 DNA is TGCGCCAGCCTGGGACCGCAAGAGACCCAGTACTTC.

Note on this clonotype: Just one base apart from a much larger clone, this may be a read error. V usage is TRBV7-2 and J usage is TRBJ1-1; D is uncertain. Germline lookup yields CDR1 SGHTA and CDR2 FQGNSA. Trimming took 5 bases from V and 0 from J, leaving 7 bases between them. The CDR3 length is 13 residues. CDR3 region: CASSVVVNTEAFF. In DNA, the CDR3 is TGTGCCAGCAGCGTAGTGGTGAACACTGAAGCTTTCTTT.

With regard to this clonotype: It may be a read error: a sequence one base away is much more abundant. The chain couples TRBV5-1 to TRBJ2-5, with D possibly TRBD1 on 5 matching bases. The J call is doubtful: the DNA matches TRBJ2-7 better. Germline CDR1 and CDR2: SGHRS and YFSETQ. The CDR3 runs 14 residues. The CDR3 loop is CASSVDIGGYEQYF. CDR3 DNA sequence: TGCGCCAGCAGCGTGGACATTGGTGGGTACGAGCAGTACTTC.

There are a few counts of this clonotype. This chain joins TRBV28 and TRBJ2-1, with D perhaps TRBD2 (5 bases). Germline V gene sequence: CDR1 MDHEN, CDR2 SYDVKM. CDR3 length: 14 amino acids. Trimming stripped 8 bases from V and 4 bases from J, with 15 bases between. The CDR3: CASYGIEVYNEQFF. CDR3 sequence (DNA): TGTGCCAGCTACGGGATCGAGGTATACAATGAGCAGTTCTTC. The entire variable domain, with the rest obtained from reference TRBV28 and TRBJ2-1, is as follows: DVKVTQSSRYLVKRTGEKVFLECVQDMDHENMFWYRQDPGLGLRLIYFSYDVKMKEKGDIPEGYSVSREKKERFSLILESASTNQTSMYLCASYGIEVYNEQFFGPGTRLTVL.

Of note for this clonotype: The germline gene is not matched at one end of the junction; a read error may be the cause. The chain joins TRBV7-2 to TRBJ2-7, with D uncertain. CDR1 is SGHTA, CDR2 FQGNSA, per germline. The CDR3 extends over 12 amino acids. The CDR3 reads CASNLVGYEQYF. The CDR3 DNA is TGTGCCAGCAACTTAGTCGGTTACGAGCAGTACTTC.